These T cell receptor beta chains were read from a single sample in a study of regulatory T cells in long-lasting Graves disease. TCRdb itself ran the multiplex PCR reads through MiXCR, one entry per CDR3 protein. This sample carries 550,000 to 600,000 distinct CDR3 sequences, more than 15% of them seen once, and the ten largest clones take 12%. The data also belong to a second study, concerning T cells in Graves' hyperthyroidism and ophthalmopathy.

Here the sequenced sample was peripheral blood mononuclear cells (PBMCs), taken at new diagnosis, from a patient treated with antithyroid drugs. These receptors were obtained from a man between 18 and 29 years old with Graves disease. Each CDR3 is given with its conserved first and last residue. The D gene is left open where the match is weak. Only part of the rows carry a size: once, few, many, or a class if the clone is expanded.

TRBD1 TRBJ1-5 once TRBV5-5 TGTGCCAGCAGCTTGGCCAATTGGGACAGGCTTAGCAATCAGCCCCAGCATTTT CASSLANWDRLSNQPQHF
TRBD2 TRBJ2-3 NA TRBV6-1 TGTGCCAGCAGTACACTAGCGGGACTACTCACAGATACGCAGTATTTT CASSTLAGLLTDTQYF
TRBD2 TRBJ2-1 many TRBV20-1 TGCTCCATAGGGACTAGCGGGGAAAATGAGCAGTTCTTC CSIGTSGENEQFF
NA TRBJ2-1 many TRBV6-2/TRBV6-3 TGTGCCAGCAGTGATGGACGTAGGGCCTACAATGAGCAGTTCTTC CASSDGRRAYNEQFF
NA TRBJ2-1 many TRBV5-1 TGCGCCAGCTGTCAAGGGTCGATCGGGGATGATGAGCAGTTCTTC CASCQGSIGDDEQFF
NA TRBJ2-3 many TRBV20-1 TGCAGTGCCTCCTCCGCGAGTGTTGGCACAGATACGCAGTATTTT CSASSASVGTDTQYF
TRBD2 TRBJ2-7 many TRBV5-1 TGCGCCAGCAGCTTGGGACGAGCGGGCGGGAGGACGAACTACGAGCAGTACTTC CASSLGRAGGRTNYEQYF
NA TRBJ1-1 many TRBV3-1 TGTGCCAGCAGCCAAGATTCAGAGAACACTGAAGCTTTCTTT CASSQDSENTEAFF
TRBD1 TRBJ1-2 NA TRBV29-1 TGCAGCGTTGAGGACAGGAAGGGGTATAGCTATGGCTACACCTTC CSVEDRKGYSYGYTF
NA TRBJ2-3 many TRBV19 TGTGCCAGTAGTATAGGGGGCGGTACCACAGATACGCAGTATTTT CASSIGGGTTDTQYF
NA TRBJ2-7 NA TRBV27 TGTGCCAGCGGCCCCTATGGTAGCGGAATACGGGAGCAGTACTTC CASGPYGSGIREQYF
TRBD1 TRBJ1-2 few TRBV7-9 TGTGCCAGCAGCTCAACCTCGACAGGGGTCAATGGCTACACCTTC CASSSTSTGVNGYTF
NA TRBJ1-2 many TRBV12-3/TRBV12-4 TGTGCCAGCAGCCCAAGGGGCTATGGCTACACCTTC CASSPRGYGYTF
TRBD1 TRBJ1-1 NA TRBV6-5 TGTGCCAGCAGTTACTCGGCCTTTGGACAGGACTATGAAGCTTTCTTT CASSYSAFGQDYEAFF
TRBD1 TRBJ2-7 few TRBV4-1 TGCGCCAGCAGCCAAGGGGACAGGGGGACCTACGAGCAGTACTTC CASSQGDRGTYEQYF
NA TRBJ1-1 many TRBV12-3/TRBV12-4 TGTGCCAGCAGTTCGACCGAGTACACTGAAGCTTTCTTT CASSSTEYTEAFF
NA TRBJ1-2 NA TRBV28 TGTGCCAGCAGGACAGGCGGAGATAACTATGGCTACACCTTC CASRTGGDNYGYTF
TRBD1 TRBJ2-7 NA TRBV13 TGTGCCAGCAGCGCGTCCGGGACAGGTCATTCCTACGAGCAGTACTTC CASSASGTGHSYEQYF
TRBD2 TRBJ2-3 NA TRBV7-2 TGTGCCAGCAGCAGTGGTAGCGGGAGTCGCCCAGATACGCAGTATTTT CASSSGSGSRPDTQYF
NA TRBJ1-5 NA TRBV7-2 TGTGCCAGCAGTCGTCACGAGGCCAATCAGCCCCAGCATTTT CASSRHEANQPQHF
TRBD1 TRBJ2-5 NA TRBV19 TGTGCCAGTAGTATAACCGGGACAGAACAAGAGACCCAGTACTTC CASSITGTEQETQYF
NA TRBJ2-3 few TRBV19 TGTGCCACTCAACTCACAGATACGCAGTATTTT CATQLTDTQYF
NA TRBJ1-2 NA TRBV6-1 TGTGCCAGCATACCGACCTCGGGGCAGCCCTATGACTATGGCTACACCTTC CASIPTSGQPYDYGYTF
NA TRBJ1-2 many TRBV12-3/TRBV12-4 TGTGCCAGCAGTTTATTGGGGGGTTCCCACTATGGCTACACCTTC CASSLLGGSHYGYTF
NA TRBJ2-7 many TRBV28 TGTGCCAGCAGTTTATCTCCCAACACTCACGAGCAGTACTTC CASSLSPNTHEQYF
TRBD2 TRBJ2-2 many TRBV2 TGTGCCAGCACCCCGTTGGAGCGGGAGAGGACCGGGGAGCTGTTTTTT CASTPLERERTGELFF
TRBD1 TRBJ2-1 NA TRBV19 TGTGCCAGTAGCGCACGCCGGGACAGGGGTGAGCAGTTCTTC CASSARRDRGEQFF
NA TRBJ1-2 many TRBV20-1 TGCAGTGCTCCCGCGTCTGGGAACTATGGCTACACCTTC CSAPASGNYGYTF
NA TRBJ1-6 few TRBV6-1 TGTGCCACCGAGAACACCGGGTATTCACCCCTCCACTTT CATENTGYSPLHF
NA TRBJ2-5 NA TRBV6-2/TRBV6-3 TGTGCCAGCAGTGGGACTGTGAGCCGTCGGACCCAGTACTTC CASSGTVSRRTQYF
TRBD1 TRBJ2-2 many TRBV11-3 TGTGCCAGCCACAGGGGACAGGGGGATCCCGGGGAGCTGTTTTTT CASHRGQGDPGELFF
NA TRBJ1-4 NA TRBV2 TGTGCCAGCAGTGAAGCGATGGACGCTGCATCGTGGGGAAAACTGTTTTTT CASSEAMDAASWGKLFF
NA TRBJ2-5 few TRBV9 TGTGCCAGCAGCGTAGATTCAGAAGAGACCCAGTACTTC CASSVDSEETQYF
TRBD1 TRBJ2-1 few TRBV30 TGTGCCTGGAACACAGGGGGCCCCTACAATGAGCAGTTCTTC CAWNTGGPYNEQFF
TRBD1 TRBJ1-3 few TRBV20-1 TGCAGTGCAGAGGACAGGGGGTTGGACACCATATATTTT CSAEDRGLDTIYF
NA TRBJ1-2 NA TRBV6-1 TGTGCCAGCAGTGAAGACGGCGGCCAAGGAATCTATGGCTACACCTTC CASSEDGGQGIYGYTF
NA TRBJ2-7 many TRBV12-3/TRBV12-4 TGTGCCAGCAGTTTAGCGGAGTACTACGAGCAGTACTTC CASSLAEYYEQYF
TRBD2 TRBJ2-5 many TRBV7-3 TGTGCCAGCAGCCCGTCGGGACTAGCGGGGAGAGAGACCCAGTACTTC CASSPSGLAGRETQYF
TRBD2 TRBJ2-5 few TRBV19 TGTGCCAGTAGTGTCTCGGGACTAGCGGGCGGTGAGACCCAGTACTTC CASSVSGLAGGETQYF
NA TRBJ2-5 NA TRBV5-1 TGCGCCAGCAGCGACGGGAGCGGTGAGACCCAGTACTTC CASSDGSGETQYF
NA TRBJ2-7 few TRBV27 TGTGCCAGCAGCCACCGGGGGCCGGTTAAAACCTACGAGCAGTACTTC CASSHRGPVKTYEQYF
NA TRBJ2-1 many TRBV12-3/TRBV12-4 TGTGCCAGCAGCCCGGGTCGACGGAGCTCCTACAATGAGCAGTTCTTC CASSPGRRSSYNEQFF
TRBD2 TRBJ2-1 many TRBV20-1 TGCAGTGCTAGAGATGGCGGGAGGGCCACGAATGAGCAGTTCTTC CSARDGGRATNEQFF
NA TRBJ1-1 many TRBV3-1 TGTGCCAGCAGCCCTGGGGGGGACACTGAAGCTTTCTTT CASSPGGDTEAFF
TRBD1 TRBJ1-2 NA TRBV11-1 TGTGCCAGCAGCTACGACAGGGGGCGAGGATCTAGCTATGGCTACACCTTC CASSYDRGRGSSYGYTF
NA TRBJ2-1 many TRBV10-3 TGTGCCATCAGTGACCCGACTCCTCGGGGTACCAATGAGCAGTTCTTC CAISDPTPRGTNEQFF